The clone carrying this T cell receptor (beta chain) has a count of ten or more. The sample originates from a study of T cells in Graves' hyperthyroidism and ophthalmopathy. Exclusion criteria comprised uncontrolled infection, other autoimmune disease, pregnancy or lactation. The source material, RNA transcripts, was used to amplify TCR beta CDR3 regions. A set of HTBI primers served as the primers for a first-round RT-PCR of the TCR CDR3. In TCRdb, the multiplex PCR reads were re-called with MiXCR into one record per CDR3 protein. This sample yields about half a million distinct CDR3 sequences, of which around 21% are seen a single time; about a quarter belongs to the top ten. Germline CDR1 and CDR2: SGHRS and YFSETQ. The CDR3 loop spans 13 amino acids. V lost 0 bases to trimming and J lost 7 bases, with 10 bases between them.

This receptor was identified in a young man with Graves' hyperthyroidism. The rearrangement uses TRBV5-1 and TRBJ1-2; D remains ambiguous. Sequencing was done on a sample of blood. CDR3 DNA sequence: TGCGCCAGCAGCTTGGAGAGGGATCGTGGCTACACCTTC. This translates into CASSLERDRGYTF.